This TCR beta chain was identified during a study of T cell responses to AZD1222 COVID-19 vaccine. The CDR3 loop spans 14 amino acids. Trimming cost V 0 bases and J 1 base, with 5 bases left between them. Germline CDR1 SGHRS, CDR2 YFSETQ. Remarks on this clone: Its antigen is currently unknown.

The assay was immunoSEQ multiplex PCR, and TCRdb's table has in-frame clones only and misses some. The sample yields some 160,000 clones, roughly 92% seen once. Study observations and caveats: Most donors were white British, females outnumbered males, and clonal diversity was possibly underestimated. Receipt of two AZD1222 doses was followed by a rise in Spike-specific TCR breadth and depth.

Sequenced material: peripheral blood, taken on day 0 of AZD1222 vaccination. The clonotype was recovered from an adult in good health. The rearrangement joins TRBV5-1 to TRBJ1-3, with D unclear. The CDR3 sequence is CASSLGSSGNTIYF. CDR3 coding DNA: TGCGCCAGCAGCTTGGGATCTTCTGGAAACACCATATATTTT. The full variable domain, in which reference TRBV5-1 and TRBJ1-3 provide the parts outside the CDR3, is KAGVTQTPRYLIKTRGQQVTLSCSPISGHRSVSWYQQTPGQGLQFLFEYFSETQRNKGNFPGRFSGRQFSNSRSEMNVSTLELGDSALYLCASSLGSSGNTIYFGEGSWLTVV.